This TCR beta chain was captured in a study of blood T cell repertoires in COVID-19. Authors' analysis steps: Reference gene primer amplification gave nucleated cell count estimates. Clones were read by immunoSEQ multiplex PCR, and TCRdb kept only the in-frame ones, dropping some. Clonal size and the V and J genes are those of that table, whereas D and trimming came from the DNA. The profile shows 280,000 or so clones, almost 90% of them singletons. The CDR3 has 13 amino acids. Trimming cost V 6 bases and J 2 bases, with 9 bases left between them. From germline, CDR1 is MNHEY and CDR2 SMNVEV (reference sequence). Participants were aged about 18 to 100 years from more than 20 US areas.

This clonotype originated in a woman aged 18-29 years with acute COVID-19. Material: PBMCs or T cells enriched from blood (not recorded which). The J gene is TRBJ2-3, the V gene TRBV27; D gene unclear. CDR3 sequence reads: CASSPHSTDTQYF. The DNA for the CDR3 is TGTGCCAGCAGCCCCCACTCCACAGATACGCAGTATTTT.